This T cell receptor (beta chain) was obtained from a study of blood T cells in healthy people across ages. About the study: Per every two T cells, about one barcoded beta molecule was captured by template switching. Study outcomes and limitations: Expanded clonotype changes were possibly confounded by unknown donor CMV status.

Trimming removed 0 bases at V and 10 bases at J, with 13 bases between. This CDR3 contains 14 residues. CDR1 and CDR2 from the germline V gene are KGHSH and LQKENI. Per-sample PBMC isolation yielded at least 6.5 million cells. Worth noting for this clonotype: The antigen is undetermined.

A second PCR, run for about 7 to 11 cycles, used a sample-barcoded 5' primer plus a J-beta primer mix. A template-switch adaptor that had 12 random nucleotides put a tag on each cDNA molecule. Each CDR3 protein gets one entry after TCRdb re-called the 5' RACE reads with MiXCR. The profile covers some 1.7 million distinct CDR3 sequences, with under 30% appearing a single time and more than 6% taken by the ten largest. The TCR was taken from a woman between 25 and 40 years old in good health. Sequenced material: blood. The chain is built from TRBV18 and TRBJ2-1; D unresolved. CDR3 in amino acids: CASSPPSSAQEQFF. CDR3 sequence (DNA): TGTGCCAGCTCACCACCGAGTTCGGCGCAAGAGCAGTTCTTC.